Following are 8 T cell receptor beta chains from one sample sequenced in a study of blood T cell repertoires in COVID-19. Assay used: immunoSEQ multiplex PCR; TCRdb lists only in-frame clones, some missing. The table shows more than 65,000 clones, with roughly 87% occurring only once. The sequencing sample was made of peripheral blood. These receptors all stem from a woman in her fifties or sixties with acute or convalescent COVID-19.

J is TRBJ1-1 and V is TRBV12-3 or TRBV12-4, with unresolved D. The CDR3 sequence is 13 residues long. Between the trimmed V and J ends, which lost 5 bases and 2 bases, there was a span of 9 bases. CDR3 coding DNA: TGTGCCAGCAGTCTTACAGCTAACACTGAAGCTTTCTTT. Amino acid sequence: CASSLTANTEAFF.

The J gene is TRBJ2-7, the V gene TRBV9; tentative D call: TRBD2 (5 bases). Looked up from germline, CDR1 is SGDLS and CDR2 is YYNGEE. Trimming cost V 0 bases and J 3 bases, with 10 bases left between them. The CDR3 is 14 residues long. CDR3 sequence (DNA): TGTGCCAGCAGCGTAGCTCCAGAGGGCTACGAGCAGTACTTC. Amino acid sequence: CASSVAPEGYEQYF. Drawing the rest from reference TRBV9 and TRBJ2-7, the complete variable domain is DSGVTQTPKHLITATGQRVTLRCSPRSGDLSVYWYQQSLDQGLQFLIQYYNGEERAKGNILERFSAQQFPDLHSELNLSSLELGDSALYFCASSVAPEGYEQYFGPGTRLTVT.

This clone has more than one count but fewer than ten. CDR3 protein: CAIKQAGGNSPLHF. The CDR3 nucleotides read TGTGCCATCAAGCAGGCGGGGGGGAATTCACCCCTCCACTTT. The chain couples TRBV10-3 to TRBJ1-6; D might be TRBD1 (5 bases). There are 14 residues in the CDR3. Deletions cut 7 bases from V and 7 bases from J, with 14 bases between. Germline CDR1 reads ENHRY; CDR2 reads SYGVKD.

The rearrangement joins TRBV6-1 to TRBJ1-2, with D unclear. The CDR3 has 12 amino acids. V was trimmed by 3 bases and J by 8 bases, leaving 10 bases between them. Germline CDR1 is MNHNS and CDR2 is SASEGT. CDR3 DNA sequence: TGTGCCAGCAGTGACTGGACGGGGGGCTACACCTTC. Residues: CASSDWTGGYTF.

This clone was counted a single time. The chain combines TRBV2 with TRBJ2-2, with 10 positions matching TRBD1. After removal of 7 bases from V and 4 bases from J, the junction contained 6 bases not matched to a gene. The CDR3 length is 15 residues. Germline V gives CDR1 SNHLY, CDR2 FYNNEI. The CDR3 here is CASKRQGARTGELFF. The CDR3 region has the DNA TGTGCCAGCAAGAGACAGGGGGCGCGCACCGGGGAGCTGTTTTTT.

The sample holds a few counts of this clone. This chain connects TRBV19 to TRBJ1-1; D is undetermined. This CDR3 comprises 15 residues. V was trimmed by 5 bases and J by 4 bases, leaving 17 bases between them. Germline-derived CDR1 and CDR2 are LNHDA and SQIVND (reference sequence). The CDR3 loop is CASSPGGPVGTEAFF. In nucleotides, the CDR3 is TGTGCCAGTAGTCCGGGCGGGCCCGTGGGCACTGAAGCTTTCTTT.

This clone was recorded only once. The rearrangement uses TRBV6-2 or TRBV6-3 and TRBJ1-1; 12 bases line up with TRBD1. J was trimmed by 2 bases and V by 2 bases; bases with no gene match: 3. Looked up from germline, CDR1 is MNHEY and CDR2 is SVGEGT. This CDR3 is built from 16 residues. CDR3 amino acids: CASSYGTGGINTEAFF. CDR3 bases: TGTGCCAGCAGTTACGGGACAGGGGGCATCAACACTGAAGCTTTCTTT.

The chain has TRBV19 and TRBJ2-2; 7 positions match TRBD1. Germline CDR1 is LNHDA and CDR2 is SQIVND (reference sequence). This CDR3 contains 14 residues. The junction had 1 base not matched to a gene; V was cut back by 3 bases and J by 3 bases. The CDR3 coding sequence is TGTGCCAGTAGTATGGACAGGTACACCGGGGAGCTGTTTTTT. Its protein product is CASSMDRYTGELFF. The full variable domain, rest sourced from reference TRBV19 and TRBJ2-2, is DGGITQSPKYLFRKEGQNVTLSCEQNLNHDAMYWYRQDPGQGLRLIYYSQIVNDFQKGDIAEGYSVSREKKESFPLTVTSAQKNPTAFYLCASSMDRYTGELFFGEGSRLTVL.